A selection of T cell receptor beta chains follows, all from one sample in a study of T cell repertoires in ileal Crohn's disease. TCRdb's copy holds only in-frame clones and misses some; the assay was immunoSEQ multiplex PCR. The repertoire holds about 15,000 clones, 60% to 85% seen once, with around 4.1% in the top ten. Material for sequencing was ileal tissue. The receptors here all came from an adult with Crohn's disease. CDR3s include the opening cysteine and the closing phenylalanine or tryptophan. D genes are given only for firm matches. Expanded clones are given a class, and other clones once, few, many or no size at all.

j_call | clone_size | d_call | v_call | cdr3_aa | cdr3_nt
TRBJ1-1 | - | - | TRBV2 | CASSEFGGSSAFF | TGTGCCAGCAGTGAATTCGGGGGTTCTTCTGCTTTCTTT
TRBJ1-2 | - | - | TRBV5-6 | CASRGELYHGYTF | TGTGCCAGCAGAGGCGAACTTTACCATGGCTACACCTTC
TRBJ2-1 | - | - | TRBV11-2 | CASSPGKNEQFF | TGTGCCAGCAGTCCCGGTAAGAATGAGCAGTTCTTC
TRBJ1-2 | - | - | TRBV19 | CASSKDTHGYTF | TGTGCCAGTAGCAAAGACACGCATGGCTACACCTTC
TRBJ2-3 | - | - | TRBV7-9 | CASSLLWDLWVPDTQYF | TGTGCCAGCAGCCTGTTATGGGACCTTTGGGTTCCAGATACGCAGTATTTT
TRBJ1-5 | once | TRBD1 | TRBV11-2 | CASSSLQGASNQPQHF | TGTGCCAGCAGCTCATTACAGGGGGCTAGCAATCAGCCCCAGCATTTT
TRBJ2-2 | - | TRBD1 | TRBV19 | CASSIAGGGELFF | TGTGCCAGTAGTATAGCAGGGGGCGGGGAGCTGTTTTTT
TRBJ2-3 | - | - | TRBV27 | CASRGAADTQYF | TGTGCCAGCAGGGGAGCGGCAGATACGCAGTATTTT
TRBJ1-2 | - | TRBD1 | TRBV27 | CASSPRTGEGYTF | TGTGCCAGCAGTCCGAGGACAGGGGAGGGCTACACCTTC
TRBJ1-1 | once | - | TRBV28 | CASRSGFAAFF | TGTGCCAGCAGATCAGGGTTCGCAGCTTTCTTT
TRBJ1-4 | few | - | TRBV15 | CATSRGGGGRNEKLFF | TGTGCCACCAGCAGAGGGGGGGGCGGACGTAATGAAAAACTGTTTTTT
TRBJ2-7 | - | TRBD2 | TRBV4-3 | CASSRDYLSSYEQYF | TGCGCCAGCAGCCGGGACTACCTCAGCTCCTACGAGCAGTACTTC
TRBJ2-7 | - | TRBD2 | TRBV5-4 | CASSVTAGGYEQYF | TGTGCCAGCAGCGTGACAGCGGGAGGCTACGAGCAGTACTTC
TRBJ1-1 | - | - | TRBV11-2 | CASRPTYLFRRLNTEAFF | TGTGCCAGCAGACCCACTTACCTCTTCCGGAGACTGAACACTGAAGCTTTCTTT
TRBJ2-7 | - | - | TRBV18 | CASSPPYRSGVQYF | TGTGCCAGCTCACCTCCATATAGATCAGGGGTCCAGTACTTC
TRBJ1-3 | - | - | TRBV5-5 | CASSEFVSGNTIYF | TGTGCCAGCAGCGAATTCGTCTCTGGAAACACCATATATTTT
TRBJ2-1 | - | - | TRBV18 | CASSPPRGGSVAGNEQFF | TGTGCCAGCTCACCACCGAGGGGGGGTTCCGTGGCGGGCAATGAGCAGTTCTTC
TRBJ2-7 | - | - | TRBV5-1 | CASSLDTSGYEQYF | TGCGCCAGCAGCTTGGATACATCAGGGTACGAGCAGTACTTC
TRBJ1-1 | - | - | TRBV18 | CASSPRQNTEAFF | TGTGCCAGCTCACCGAGGCAGAACACTGAAGCTTTCTTT
TRBJ2-1 | - | TRBD2 | TRBV10-3 | CAIGTSGGNEQFF | TGTGCCATCGGGACTAGCGGGGGAAATGAGCAGTTCTTC
TRBJ1-3 | - | - | TRBV5-1 | CASSSAGRAEGNTIYF | TGCGCCAGCAGCTCCGCTGGGCGGGCAGAAGGAAACACCATATATTTT
TRBJ1-5 | - | - | TRBV30 | CAWSGRAGQPQHF | TGTGCCTGGAGTGGCAGGGCAGGTCAGCCCCAGCATTTT
TRBJ2-1 | - | - | TRBV9 | CASSAGPSARYNEQFF | TGTGCCAGCAGCGCAGGTCCCAGCGCTAGGTACAATGAGCAGTTCTTC
TRBJ1-5 | once | TRBD1 | TRBV9 | CASSAQGGGQPQHF | TGTGCCAGCAGCGCACAGGGGGGGGGTCAGCCCCAGCATTTT
TRBJ2-2 | - | TRBD1 | TRBV6-1 | CASSEQGARTGELFF | TGTGCCAGCAGTGAACAGGGGGCGCGGACCGGGGAGCTGTTTTTT
TRBJ1-2 | few | TRBD1 | TRBV28 | CASRPRQGGSGYTF | TGTGCCAGCAGACCAAGACAGGGAGGGAGTGGCTACACCTTC